The clone carrying this T cell receptor (beta chain) was observed once. The data are from a study of blood T cell repertoires in COVID-19. Study in general: T cells, B-cell-depleted T cells, or PBMCs supplied cDNA or gDNA.

The CDR3 length is 16 residues. V was pared by 6 bases and J by 4 bases, with 11 bases of the junction left unmatched. Germline CDR1 reads MDHEN; CDR2 reads SYDVKM. Repertoires were generated with immunoSEQ multiplex PCR, while TCRdb's copy carries only in-frame clones and drops some. Seen here are about 24,000 clones, about 87% observed once, and the top ten hold about 25%. The sequence was collected from a human donor with active COVID-19. The donor label of this sample is uncertain. The rearrangement links TRBV28 to TRBJ2-5, with 10 nucleotides matching TRBD2. The sequenced material came from peripheral blood. The CDR3 loop is CASSPIGAGGPETQYF. CDR3 bases: TGTGCCAGCAGCCCTATAGGAGCGGGAGGGCCAGAGACCCAGTACTTC.